The TCR beta chain under discussion was sequenced for a study of OX40 agonist ivuxolimab in advanced cancers. Trimming left V 5 bases short and J 4 bases short, with 11 bases between. The CDR3 has 13 residues. The germline V gene encodes CDR1 MNHEY and CDR2 SVGAGI. Profiled with immunoSEQ multiplex PCR; TCRdb holds only in-frame clones, not every one. The sample lists approximately 75,000 clones; 60% to 80% were seen once. The specimen comprised CD4+ or CD8+ T cells sorted from blood, sampled in a trial of the OX40 agonist ivuxolimab. V gene TRBV6-5 combines with J gene TRBJ1-1; D is possibly TRBD1 (5 bases). The TCR comes from an adult with an advanced solid tumor such as melanoma, head and neck, liver or kidney cancer. The CDR3 region is CASSGRGSTEAFF. The CDR3 nucleotides read TGTGCCAGCAGTGGACGGGGGTCCACTGAAGCTTTCTTT.